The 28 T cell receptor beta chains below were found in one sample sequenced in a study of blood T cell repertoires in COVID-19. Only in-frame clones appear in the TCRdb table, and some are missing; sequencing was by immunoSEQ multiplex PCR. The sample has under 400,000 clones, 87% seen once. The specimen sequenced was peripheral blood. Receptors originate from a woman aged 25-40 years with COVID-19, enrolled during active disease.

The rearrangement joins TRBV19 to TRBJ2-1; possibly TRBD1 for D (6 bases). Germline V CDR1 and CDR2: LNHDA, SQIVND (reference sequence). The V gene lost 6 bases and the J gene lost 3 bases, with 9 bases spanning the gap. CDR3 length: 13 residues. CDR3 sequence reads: CASSQGHYNEQFF. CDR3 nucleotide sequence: TGTGCCAGTAGCCAGGGACACTACAATGAGCAGTTCTTC.

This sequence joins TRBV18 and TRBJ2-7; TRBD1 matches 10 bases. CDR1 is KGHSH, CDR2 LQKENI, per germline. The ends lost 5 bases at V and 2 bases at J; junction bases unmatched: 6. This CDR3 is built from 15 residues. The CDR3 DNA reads TGTGCCAGCTCATCCGGGACAGGGGTGGCCTACGAGCAGTACTTC. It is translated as CASSSGTGVAYEQYF. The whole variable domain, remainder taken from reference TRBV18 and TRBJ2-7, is NAGVMQNPRHLVRRRGQEARLRCSPMKGHSHVYWYRQLPEEGLKFMVYLQKENIIDESGMPKERFSAEFPKEGPSILRIQQVVRGDSAAYFCASSSGTGVAYEQYFGPGTRLTVT.

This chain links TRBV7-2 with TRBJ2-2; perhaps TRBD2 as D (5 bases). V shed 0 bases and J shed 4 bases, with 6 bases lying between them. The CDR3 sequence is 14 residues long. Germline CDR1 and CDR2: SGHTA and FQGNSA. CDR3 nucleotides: TGTGCCAGCAGCTTAGCGGAGGCCACCGGGGAGCTGTTTTTT. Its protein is CASSLAEATGELFF. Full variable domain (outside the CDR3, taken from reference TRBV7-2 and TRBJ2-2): GAGVSQSPSNKVTEKGKDVELRCDPISGHTALYWYRQSLGQGLEFLIYFQGNSAPDKSGLPSDRFSAERTGGSVSTLTIQRTQQEDSAVYLCASSLAEATGELFFGEGSRLTVL.

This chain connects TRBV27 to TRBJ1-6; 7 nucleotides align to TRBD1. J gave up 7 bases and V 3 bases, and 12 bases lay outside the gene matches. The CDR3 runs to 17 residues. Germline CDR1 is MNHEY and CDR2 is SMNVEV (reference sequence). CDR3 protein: CASSFTTPTGSNSPLHF. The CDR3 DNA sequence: TGTGCCAGCAGTTTTACTACCCCGACAGGGTCGAATTCACCCCTCCACTTT.

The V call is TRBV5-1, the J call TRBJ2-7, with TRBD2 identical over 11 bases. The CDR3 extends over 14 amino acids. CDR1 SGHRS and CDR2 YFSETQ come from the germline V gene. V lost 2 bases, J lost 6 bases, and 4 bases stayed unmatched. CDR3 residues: CASSLLAGDVEQYF. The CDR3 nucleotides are TGCGCCAGCAGCTTACTAGCGGGAGATGTCGAGCAGTACTTC. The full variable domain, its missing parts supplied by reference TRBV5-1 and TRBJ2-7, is KAGVTQTPRYLIKTRGQQVTLSCSPISGHRSVSWYQQTPGQGLQFLFEYFSETQRNKGNFPGRFSGRQFSNSRSEMNVSTLELGDSALYLCASSLLAGDVEQYFGPGTRLTVT.

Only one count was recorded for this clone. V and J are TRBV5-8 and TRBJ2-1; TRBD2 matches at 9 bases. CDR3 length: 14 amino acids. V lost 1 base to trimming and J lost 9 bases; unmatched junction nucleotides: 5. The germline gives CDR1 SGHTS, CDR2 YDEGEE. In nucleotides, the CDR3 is TGTGCCAGCAGCTTGAGGACTAGCGCTCCTGAGCAGTTCTTC. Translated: CASSLRTSAPEQFF.

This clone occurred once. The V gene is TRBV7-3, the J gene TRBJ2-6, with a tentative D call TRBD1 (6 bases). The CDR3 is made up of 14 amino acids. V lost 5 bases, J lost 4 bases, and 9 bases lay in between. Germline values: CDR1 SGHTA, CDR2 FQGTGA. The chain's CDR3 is CASSQGYGANVLTF. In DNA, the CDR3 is TGTGCCAGCAGCCAGGGGTACGGGGCCAACGTCCTGACTTTC. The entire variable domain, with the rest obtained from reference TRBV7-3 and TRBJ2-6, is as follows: GAGVSQTPSNKVTEKGKYVELRCDPISGHTALYWYRQSLGQGPEFLIYFQGTGAADDSGLPNDRFFAVRPEGSVSTLKIQRTERGDSAVYLCASSQGYGANVLTFGAGSRLTVL.

The CDR3 region is CASSQDGGKPDTQYF. In DNA, the CDR3 is TGCGCCAGCAGCCAAGATGGCGGGAAGCCAGATACGCAGTATTTT. This sequence joins TRBV4-3 and TRBJ2-3; D is perhaps TRBD2 (6 bases). V was clipped by 0 bases and J by 4 bases, with 11 bases between them. The CDR3 has 15 amino acids. From germline, CDR1 is LGHNA and CDR2 YSLEER.

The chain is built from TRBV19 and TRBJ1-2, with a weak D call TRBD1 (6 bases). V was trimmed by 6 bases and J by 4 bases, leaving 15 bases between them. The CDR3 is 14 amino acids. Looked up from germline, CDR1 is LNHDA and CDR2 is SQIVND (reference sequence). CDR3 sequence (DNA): TGTGCCAGTAGCCGACCCAACAGGGCCTATGGCTACACCTTC. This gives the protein CASSRPNRAYGYTF.

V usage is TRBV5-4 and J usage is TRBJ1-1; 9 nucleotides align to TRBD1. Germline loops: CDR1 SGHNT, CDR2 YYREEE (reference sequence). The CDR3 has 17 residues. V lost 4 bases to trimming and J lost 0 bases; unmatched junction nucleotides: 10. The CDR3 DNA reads TGTGCCAGCAGCCCCGGCACAGGGGGCCTGTTGAACACTGAAGCTTTCTTT. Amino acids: CASSPGTGGLLNTEAFF.

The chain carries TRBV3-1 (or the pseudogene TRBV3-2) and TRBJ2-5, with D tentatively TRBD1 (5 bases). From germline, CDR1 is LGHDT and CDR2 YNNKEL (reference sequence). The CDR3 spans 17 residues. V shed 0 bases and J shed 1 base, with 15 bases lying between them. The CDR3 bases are TGTGCCAGCAGCCAAGAGCTAGGGGATTGGTCCCAAGAGACCCAGTACTTC. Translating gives CASSQELGDWSQETQYF.

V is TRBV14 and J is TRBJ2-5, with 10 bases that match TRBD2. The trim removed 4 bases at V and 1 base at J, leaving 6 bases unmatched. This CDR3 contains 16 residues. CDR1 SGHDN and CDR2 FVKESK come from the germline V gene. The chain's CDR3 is CASSPPAGGPQETQYF. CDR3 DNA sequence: TGTGCCAGCAGCCCACCAGCGGGAGGGCCCCAAGAGACCCAGTACTTC. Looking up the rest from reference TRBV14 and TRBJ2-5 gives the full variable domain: EAGVTQFPSHSVIEKGQTVTLRCDPISGHDNLYWYRRVMGKEIKFLLHFVKESKQDESGMPNNRFLAERTGGTYSTLKVQPAELEDSGVYFCASSPPAGGPQETQYFGPGTRLLVL.

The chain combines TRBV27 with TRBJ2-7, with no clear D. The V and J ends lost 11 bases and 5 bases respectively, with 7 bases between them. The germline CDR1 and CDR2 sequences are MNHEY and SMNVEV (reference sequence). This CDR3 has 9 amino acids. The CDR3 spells CASFDEQYF. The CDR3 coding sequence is TGTGCCTCCTTTGACGAGCAGTACTTC.

The CDR3 region has the DNA TGTGCCAGCAACCCGTCATTCGGTAGCAATCAGCCCCAGCATTTT. Translating it yields CASNPSFGSNQPQHF. The chain uses TRBV28 and TRBJ1-5; D call uncertain. Germline values: CDR1 MDHEN, CDR2 SYDVKM. The V end was cut by 7 bases, the J end by 0 bases, with 13 bases between. The CDR3 totals 15 residues.

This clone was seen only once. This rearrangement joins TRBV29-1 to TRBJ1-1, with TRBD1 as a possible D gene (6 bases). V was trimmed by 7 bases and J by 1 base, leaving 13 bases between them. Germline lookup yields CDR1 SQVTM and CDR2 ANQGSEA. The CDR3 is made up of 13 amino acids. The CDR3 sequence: CSALGQTNTEAFF. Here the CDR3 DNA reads TGCAGCGCCCTAGGACAGACGAACACTGAAGCTTTCTTT.

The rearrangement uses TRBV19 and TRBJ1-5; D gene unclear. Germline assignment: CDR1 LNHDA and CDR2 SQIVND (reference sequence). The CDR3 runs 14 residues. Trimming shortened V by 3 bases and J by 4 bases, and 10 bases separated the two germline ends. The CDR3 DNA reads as TGTGCCAGTAGTATCGCCCAGGTTAATCAGCCCCAGCATTTT. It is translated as CASSIAQVNQPQHF.

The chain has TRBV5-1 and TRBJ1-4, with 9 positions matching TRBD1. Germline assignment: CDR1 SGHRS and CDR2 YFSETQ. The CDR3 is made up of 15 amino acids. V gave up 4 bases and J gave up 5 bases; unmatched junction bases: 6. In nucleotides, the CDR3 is TGCGCCAGCAGCAAGGGACAGGGATGGAATGAAAAACTGTTTTTT. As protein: CASSKGQGWNEKLFF.

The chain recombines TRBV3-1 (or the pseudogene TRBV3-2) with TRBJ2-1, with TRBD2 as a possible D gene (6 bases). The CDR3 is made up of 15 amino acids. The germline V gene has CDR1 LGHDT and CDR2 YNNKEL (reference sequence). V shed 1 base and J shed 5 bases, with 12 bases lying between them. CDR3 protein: CASSQAGTLDNEQFF. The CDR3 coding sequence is TGTGCCAGCAGCCAAGCTGGGACTCTGGACAATGAGCAGTTCTTC.

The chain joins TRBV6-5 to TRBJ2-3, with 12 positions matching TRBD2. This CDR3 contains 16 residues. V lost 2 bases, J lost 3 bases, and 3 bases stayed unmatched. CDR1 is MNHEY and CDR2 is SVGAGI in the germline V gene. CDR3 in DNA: TGTGCCAGCAGTTACCTAGCGGGAGGGCCGACAGATACGCAGTATTTT. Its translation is CASSYLAGGPTDTQYF.

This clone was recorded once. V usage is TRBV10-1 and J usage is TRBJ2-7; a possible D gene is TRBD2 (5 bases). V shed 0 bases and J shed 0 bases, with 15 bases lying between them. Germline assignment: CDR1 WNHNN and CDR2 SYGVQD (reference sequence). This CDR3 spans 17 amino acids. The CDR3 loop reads CASSESGNVRGSYEQYF. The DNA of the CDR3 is TGCGCCAGCAGTGAGTCGGGGAATGTCCGGGGCTCCTACGAGCAGTACTTC.

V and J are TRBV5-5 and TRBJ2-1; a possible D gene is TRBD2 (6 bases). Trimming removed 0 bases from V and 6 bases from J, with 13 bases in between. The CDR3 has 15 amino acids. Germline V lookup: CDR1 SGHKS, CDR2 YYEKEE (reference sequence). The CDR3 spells CASSLGDWGVNEQFF. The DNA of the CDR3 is TGTGCCAGCAGCTTGGGGGACTGGGGCGTCAATGAGCAGTTCTTC.

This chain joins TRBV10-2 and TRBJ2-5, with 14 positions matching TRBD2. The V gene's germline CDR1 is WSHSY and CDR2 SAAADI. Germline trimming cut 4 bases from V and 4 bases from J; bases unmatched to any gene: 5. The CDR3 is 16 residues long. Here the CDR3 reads CASSVGTSGRVETQYF. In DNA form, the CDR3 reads TGCGCCAGCAGTGTGGGGACTAGCGGGAGAGTAGAGACCCAGTACTTC.

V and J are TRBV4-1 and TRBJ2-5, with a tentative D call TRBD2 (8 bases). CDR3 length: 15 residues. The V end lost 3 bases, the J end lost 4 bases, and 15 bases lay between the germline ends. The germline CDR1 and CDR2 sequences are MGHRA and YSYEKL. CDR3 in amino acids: CASSQIAGQRETQYF. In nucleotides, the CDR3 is TGCGCCAGCAGCCAGATAGCGGGACAGAGAGAGACCCAGTACTTC.

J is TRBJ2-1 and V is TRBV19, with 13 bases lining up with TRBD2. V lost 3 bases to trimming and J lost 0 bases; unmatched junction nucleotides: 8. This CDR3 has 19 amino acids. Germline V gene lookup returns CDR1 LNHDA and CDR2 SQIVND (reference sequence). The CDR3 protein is CASSMGLAGTFSSYNEQFF. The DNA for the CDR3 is TGTGCCAGTAGTATGGGACTAGCGGGAACTTTCAGCTCCTACAATGAGCAGTTCTTC. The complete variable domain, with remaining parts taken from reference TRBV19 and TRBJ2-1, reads DGGITQSPKYLFRKEGQNVTLSCEQNLNHDAMYWYRQDPGQGLRLIYYSQIVNDFQKGDIAEGYSVSREKKESFPLTVTSAQKNPTAFYLCASSMGLAGTFSSYNEQFFGPGTRLTVL.

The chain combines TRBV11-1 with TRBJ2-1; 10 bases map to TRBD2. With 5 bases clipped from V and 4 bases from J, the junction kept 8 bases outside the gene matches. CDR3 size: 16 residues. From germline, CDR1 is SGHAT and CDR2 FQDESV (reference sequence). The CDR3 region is CASSPLGAGGYNEQFF. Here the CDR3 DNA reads TGTGCCAGCAGCCCCTTGGGAGCGGGAGGGTACAATGAGCAGTTCTTC.

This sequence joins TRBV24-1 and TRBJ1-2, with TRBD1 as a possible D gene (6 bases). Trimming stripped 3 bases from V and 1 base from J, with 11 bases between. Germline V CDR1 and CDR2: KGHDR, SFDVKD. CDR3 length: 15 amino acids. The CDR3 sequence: CATSDPGQLNYGYTF. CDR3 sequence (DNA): TGTGCCACCAGTGATCCTGGACAGCTTAACTATGGCTACACCTTC.

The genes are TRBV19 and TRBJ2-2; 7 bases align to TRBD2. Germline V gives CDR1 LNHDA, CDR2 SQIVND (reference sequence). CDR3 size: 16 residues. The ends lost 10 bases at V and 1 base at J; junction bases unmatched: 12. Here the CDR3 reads CATSELAEKNTGELFF. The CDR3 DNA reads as TGTGCCACCAGTGAGCTAGCGGAGAAGAACACCGGGGAGCTGTTTTTT.

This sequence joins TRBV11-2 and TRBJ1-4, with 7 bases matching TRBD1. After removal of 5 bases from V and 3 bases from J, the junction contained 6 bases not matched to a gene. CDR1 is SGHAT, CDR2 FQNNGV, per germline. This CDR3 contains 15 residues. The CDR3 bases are TGTGCCAGCAGCCGACAGGGAGCGGCTAATGAAAAACTGTTTTTT. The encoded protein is CASSRQGAANEKLFF. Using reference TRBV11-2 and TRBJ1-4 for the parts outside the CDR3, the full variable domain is EAGVAQSPRYKIIEKRQSVAFWCNPISGHATLYWYQQILGQGPKLLIQFQNNGVVDDSQLPKDRFSAERLKGVDSTLKIQPAKLEDSAVYLCASSRQGAANEKLFFGSGTQLSVL.